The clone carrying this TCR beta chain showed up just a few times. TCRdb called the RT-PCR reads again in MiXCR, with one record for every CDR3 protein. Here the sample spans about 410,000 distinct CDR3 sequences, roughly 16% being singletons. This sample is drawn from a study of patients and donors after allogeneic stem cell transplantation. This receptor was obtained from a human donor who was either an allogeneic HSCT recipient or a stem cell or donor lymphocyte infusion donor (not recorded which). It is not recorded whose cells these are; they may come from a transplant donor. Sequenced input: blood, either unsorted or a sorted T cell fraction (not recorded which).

CDR3 region: CASSLVYGARGETQYF. The CDR3 nucleotides read TGTGCCAGCAGCTTAGTCTACGGGGCACGGGGGGAGACCCAGTACTTC. The chain uses TRBV7-8 and TRBJ2-5; the D gene is possibly TRBD2 (6 bases). Between the trimmed V and J ends, which lost 1 base and 5 bases, there was a span of 17 bases. Germline V gene data show CDR1 as SGHVS and CDR2 as FQNEAQ. This CDR3 contains 16 residues.